This is a list of T cell receptor beta chains from one sample in a study of blood T cells in healthy people across ages. TCRdb ran MiXCR on the 5' RACE reads and lists one entry per CDR3 protein. The sample contains about 1.4 million distinct CDR3 sequences, approximately 63% of which appear only once. The specimen sequenced was blood. The source is a man between 18 and 29 years old in good health. The CDR3 runs from the conserved cysteine through the conserved F or W. D genes are given only for firm matches. For some rows the clone size is stated as once, few or many, or as a class when expanded; others skip it.

cdr3_length j_call d_call clone_size v_call cdr3_aa cdr3_nt
15 TRBJ2-3 . . TRBV15 CATSRGLASADTQYF TGTGCCACCAGCAGAGGCCTAGCCTCGGCAGATACGCAGTATTTT
17 TRBJ2-1 . . TRBV4-1 CASLLLPEQGIQNEQFF TGCGCCAGCCTCCTCCTCCCCGAGCAGGGAATCCAGAATGAGCAGTTCTTC
16 TRBJ1-6 . . TRBV3-1 CASSQEPTGKDSPLHF TGTGCCAGCAGCCAAGAGCCAACAGGGAAGGATTCACCCCTCCACTTT
13 TRBJ1-6 . . TRBV6-2/TRBV6-3 CASRRGRSSPLHF TGTGCCAGCAGGCGCGGGAGGAGTTCACCCCTCCACTTT
14 TRBJ1-2 . . TRBV5-1 CASSLDSPGYGYTF TGCGCCAGCAGCTTGGACAGCCCGGGCTATGGCTACACCTTC
19 TRBJ2-7 TRBD1 . TRBV27 CASSPFPGQGSSEGNEQYF TGTGCCAGCAGTCCCTTTCCGGGACAGGGTTCGTCTGAGGGCAACGAGCAGTACTTC
13 TRBJ2-1 . . TRBV20-1 CSARDPPYNEQFF TGCAGTGCTAGAGATCCCCCATACAATGAGCAGTTCTTC
15 TRBJ1-2 . . TRBV7-9 CASSPDRNANYGYTF TGTGCCAGCAGCCCCGACAGGAACGCTAACTATGGCTACACCTTC
17 TRBJ2-7 TRBD2 few TRBV11-2 CASSLDQGGGLNYEQYF TGTGCCAGCAGCTTAGATCAGGGCGGGGGGCTTAATTACGAGCAGTACTTC
16 TRBJ2-1 . . TRBV20-1 CSAKVRDGRSYNEQFF TGCAGTGCTAAAGTCAGGGACGGGCGGTCCTACAATGAGCAGTTCTTC
14 TRBJ1-2 . once TRBV28 CASSFVGTTYGYTF TGTGCCAGCAGTTTCGTTGGGACGACCTATGGCTACACCTTC